The T cell receptor (beta chain) described here comes from a study of T cell responses to AZD1222 COVID-19 vaccine. Here immunoSEQ multiplex PCR was the method, and the copy in TCRdb shows in-frame clones only, minus some. The sample lists tens of thousands of clones; roughly 90% were seen once. This TCR derives from an adult in good health. Material: peripheral blood, obtained on day 0 of MenACWY control vaccination.

As DNA, the CDR3 is TGTGCCACCAGCCCCCGGGGCGCATTCGAATCCCTTCCTAACTATGGCTACACCTTC. Amino acid sequence: CATSPRGAFESLPNYGYTF. The chain has TRBV15 and TRBJ1-2; TRBD1 might be the D (5 bases). With 5 bases removed from V and 0 bases from J, the gap between germline ends came to 25 bases. CDR1 is LNHNV and CDR2 is YYDKDF in the germline V gene (reference sequence). This CDR3 contains 19 residues.